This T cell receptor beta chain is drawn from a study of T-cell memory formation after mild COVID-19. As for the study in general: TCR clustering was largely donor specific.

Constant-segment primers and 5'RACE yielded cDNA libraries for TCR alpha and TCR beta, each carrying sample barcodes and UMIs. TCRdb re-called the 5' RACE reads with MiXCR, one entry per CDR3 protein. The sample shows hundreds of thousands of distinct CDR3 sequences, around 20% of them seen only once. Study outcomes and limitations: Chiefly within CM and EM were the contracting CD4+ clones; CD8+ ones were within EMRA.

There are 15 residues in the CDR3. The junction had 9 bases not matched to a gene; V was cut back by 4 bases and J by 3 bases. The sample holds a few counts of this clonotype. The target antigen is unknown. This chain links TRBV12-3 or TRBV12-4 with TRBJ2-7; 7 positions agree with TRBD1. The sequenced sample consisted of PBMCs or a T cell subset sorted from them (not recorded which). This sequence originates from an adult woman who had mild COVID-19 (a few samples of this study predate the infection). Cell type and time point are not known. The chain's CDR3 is CASSSETGILYEQYF. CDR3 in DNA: TGTGCCAGCAGTTCCGAGACAGGGATACTCTACGAGCAGTACTTC.